This T cell receptor beta chain was sequenced during a study of Ad26.COV2.S vaccination and SARS-CoV-2 variants. General study findings and limits: Vaccinated and placebo-treated recipients had similar non-spike TCR breadth. The placebo group had lower spike-specific TCR breadth than the vaccine recipients did.

Described treatment: roughly 18 received Ad26.COV2.S at low or high dose, single or two shots; roughly five received placebo; per-sample allocation not given. Sampling was performed 63 days after the first vaccine or placebo injection. The study used a vaccine consisting of an Ad26 vector that expressed Wuhan-strain SARS-CoV-2 spike. The repertoire was sequenced with immunoSEQ multiplex PCR; TCRdb's copy has only in-frame clones and lacks some. Seen here are hundreds of thousands of clones, about 85% observed once, and the top ten hold about 3.5%. Comments on this clone: Its specificity is not known.

The sequenced sample was peripheral blood, obtained in a trial of Ad26.COV2.S vaccine versus placebo. This receptor was obtained from a person between 18 and 60 years old who received the Ad26.COV2.S COVID-19 vaccine or a placebo.

CDR3 amino acids: CATSDPSTGPVYNEQFF. CDR3 DNA sequence: TGTGCCACCAGTGATCCTTCGACGGGGCCTGTCTACAATGAGCAGTTCTTC. V is TRBV24-1 and J is TRBJ2-1; D may match TRBD1 or TRBD2 (5 bases each). CDR3 length equals 17 residues. Trimming left V 3 bases short and J 3 bases short, with 17 bases between. CDR1 and CDR2 from the germline V gene are KGHDR and SFDVKD.